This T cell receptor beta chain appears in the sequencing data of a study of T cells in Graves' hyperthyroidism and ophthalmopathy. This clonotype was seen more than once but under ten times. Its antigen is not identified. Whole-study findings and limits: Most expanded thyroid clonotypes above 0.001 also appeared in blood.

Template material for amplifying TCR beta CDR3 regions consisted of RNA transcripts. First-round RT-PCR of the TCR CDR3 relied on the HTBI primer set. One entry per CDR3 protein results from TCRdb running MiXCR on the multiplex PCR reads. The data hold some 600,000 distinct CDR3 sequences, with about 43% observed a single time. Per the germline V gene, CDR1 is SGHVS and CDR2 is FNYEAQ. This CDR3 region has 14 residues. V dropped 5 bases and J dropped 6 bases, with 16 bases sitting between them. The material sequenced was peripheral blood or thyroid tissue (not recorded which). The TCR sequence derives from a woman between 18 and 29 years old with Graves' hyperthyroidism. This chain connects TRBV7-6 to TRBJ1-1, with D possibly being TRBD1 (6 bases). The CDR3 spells CASSAYRGQAEAFF. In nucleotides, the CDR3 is TGTGCCAGCAGCGCCTACCGGGGGCAGGCTGAAGCTTTCTTT.